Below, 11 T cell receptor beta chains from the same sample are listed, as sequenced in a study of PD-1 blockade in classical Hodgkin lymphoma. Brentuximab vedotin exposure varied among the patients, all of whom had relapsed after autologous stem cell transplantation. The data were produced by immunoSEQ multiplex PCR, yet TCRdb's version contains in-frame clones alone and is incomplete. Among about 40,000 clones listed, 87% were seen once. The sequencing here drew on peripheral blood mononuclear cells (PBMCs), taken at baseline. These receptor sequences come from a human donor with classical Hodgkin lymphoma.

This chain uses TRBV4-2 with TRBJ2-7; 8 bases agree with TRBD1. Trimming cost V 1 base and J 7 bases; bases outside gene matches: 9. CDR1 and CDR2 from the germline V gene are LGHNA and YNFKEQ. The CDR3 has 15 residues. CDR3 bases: TGTGCCAGCAGCCAAGGGACAGGGATGACCTTGGAGCAGTACTTC. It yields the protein CASSQGTGMTLEQYF.

This CDR3 reads CASRKKMDSIYGYTF. The CDR3 bases are TGTGCCAGCAGGAAAAAAATGGACAGTATCTATGGCTACACCTTC. The J gene is TRBJ1-2, the V gene TRBV6-4; a possible D gene is TRBD1 (6 bases). Trimming shortened V by 6 bases and J by 4 bases, and 18 bases separated the two germline ends. CDR1 is MRHNA and CDR2 is SNTAGT in the germline V gene. This CDR3 comprises 15 residues.

CDR3 in DNA: TGTGCCAGTAGTAATGTGAGAGGGGAGACCCAGTACTTC. This codes for CASSNVRGETQYF. This rearrangement joins TRBV19 to TRBJ2-5; D possibly corresponds to TRBD2 (5 bases). V was pared by 4 bases and J by 5 bases, with 11 bases between. In germline, CDR1 is LNHDA, CDR2 SQIVND (reference sequence). The CDR3 has 13 amino acids.

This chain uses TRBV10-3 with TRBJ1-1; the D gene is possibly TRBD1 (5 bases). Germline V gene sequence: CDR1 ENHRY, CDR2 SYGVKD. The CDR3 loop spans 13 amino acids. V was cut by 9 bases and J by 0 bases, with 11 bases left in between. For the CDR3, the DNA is TGTGCCATGCGGGGCACTATGAACACTGAAGCTTTCTTT. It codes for CAMRGTMNTEAFF.

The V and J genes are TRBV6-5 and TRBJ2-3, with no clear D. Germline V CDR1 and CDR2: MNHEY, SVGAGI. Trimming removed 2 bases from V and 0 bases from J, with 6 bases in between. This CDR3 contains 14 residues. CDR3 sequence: CASSYQWSTDTQYF. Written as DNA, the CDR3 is TGTGCCAGCAGTTACCAGTGGAGCACAGATACGCAGTATTTT.

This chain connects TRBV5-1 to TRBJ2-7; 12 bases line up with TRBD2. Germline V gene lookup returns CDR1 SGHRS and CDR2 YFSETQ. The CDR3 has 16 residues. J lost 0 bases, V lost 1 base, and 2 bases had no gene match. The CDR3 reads CASSLWTSGDSYEQYF. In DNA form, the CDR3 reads TGCGCCAGCAGCTTGTGGACTAGCGGGGACTCCTACGAGCAGTACTTC.

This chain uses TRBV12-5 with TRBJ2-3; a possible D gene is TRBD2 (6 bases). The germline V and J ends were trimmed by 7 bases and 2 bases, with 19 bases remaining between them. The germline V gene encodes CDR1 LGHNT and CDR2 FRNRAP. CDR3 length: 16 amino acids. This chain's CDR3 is CASAPGLFWATDTQYF. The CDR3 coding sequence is TGTGCTAGTGCCCCCGGACTATTTTGGGCCACAGATACGCAGTATTTT. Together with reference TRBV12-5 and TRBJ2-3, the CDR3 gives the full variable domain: DARVTQTPRHKVTEMGQEVTMRCQPILGHNTVFWYRQTMMQGLELLAYFRNRAPLDDSGMPKDRFSAEMPDATLATLKIQPSEPRDSAVYFCASAPGLFWATDTQYFGPGTRLTVL.

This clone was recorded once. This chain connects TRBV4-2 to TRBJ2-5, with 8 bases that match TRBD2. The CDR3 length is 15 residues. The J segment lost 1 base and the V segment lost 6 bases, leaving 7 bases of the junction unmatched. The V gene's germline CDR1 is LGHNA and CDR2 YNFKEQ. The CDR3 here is CASRKLAGLQETQYF. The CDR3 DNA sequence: TGTGCCAGCAGAAAATTAGCGGGGCTCCAAGAGACCCAGTACTTC.

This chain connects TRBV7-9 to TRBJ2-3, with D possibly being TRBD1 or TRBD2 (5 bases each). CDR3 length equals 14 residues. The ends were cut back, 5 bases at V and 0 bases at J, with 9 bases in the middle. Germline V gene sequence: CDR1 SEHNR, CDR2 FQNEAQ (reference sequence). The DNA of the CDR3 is TGTGCCAGCAGCCCCGGGGCCAGCACAGATACGCAGTATTTT. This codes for CASSPGASTDTQYF.

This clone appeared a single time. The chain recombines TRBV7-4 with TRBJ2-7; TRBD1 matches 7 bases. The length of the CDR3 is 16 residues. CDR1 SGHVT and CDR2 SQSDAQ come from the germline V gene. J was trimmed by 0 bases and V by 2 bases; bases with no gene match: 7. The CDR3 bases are TGTGCCAGCAGCTTAATTACAGGGGCGAGCTCCTACGAGCAGTACTTC. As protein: CASSLITGASSYEQYF.

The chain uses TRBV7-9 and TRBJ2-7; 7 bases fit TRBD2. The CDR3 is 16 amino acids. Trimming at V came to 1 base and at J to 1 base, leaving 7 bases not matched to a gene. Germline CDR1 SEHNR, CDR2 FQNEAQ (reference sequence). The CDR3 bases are TGTGCCAGCAGCTTAGAGCCTAGCGGAGGGTCCTACGAGCAGTACTTC. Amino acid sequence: CASSLEPSGGSYEQYF.